This T cell receptor beta chain was identified in a study of blood T cell repertoires in COVID-19. For the study at large: Samples taken during acute and convalescent COVID-19 were collected in the United States, Italy and Spain.

Authors' data handling: Amplification of reference gene primers provided the estimated nucleated cell counts. The assay was immunoSEQ multiplex PCR, and TCRdb's table has in-frame clones only and misses some. The V and J calls and clone size come from that table; D and trimming were worked out from the DNA. The sample holds 55,000 to 65,000 clones; nearly 90% are singletons and the top ten take under 45%. The CDR3 spans 13 residues. The germline V gene has CDR1 SQVTM and CDR2 ANQGSEA. Trimming stripped 3 bases from V and 3 bases from J, with 9 bases between. Sequencing was carried out using peripheral blood. This rearrangement joins TRBV29-1 to TRBJ1-3; D is undetermined. The sequence came from a woman aged 55-69 years with COVID-19, enrolled during active disease. The CDR3 loop reads CSVEPGNGNTIYF. CDR3 sequence (DNA): TGCAGCGTTGAGCCGGGGAATGGAAACACCATATATTTT.